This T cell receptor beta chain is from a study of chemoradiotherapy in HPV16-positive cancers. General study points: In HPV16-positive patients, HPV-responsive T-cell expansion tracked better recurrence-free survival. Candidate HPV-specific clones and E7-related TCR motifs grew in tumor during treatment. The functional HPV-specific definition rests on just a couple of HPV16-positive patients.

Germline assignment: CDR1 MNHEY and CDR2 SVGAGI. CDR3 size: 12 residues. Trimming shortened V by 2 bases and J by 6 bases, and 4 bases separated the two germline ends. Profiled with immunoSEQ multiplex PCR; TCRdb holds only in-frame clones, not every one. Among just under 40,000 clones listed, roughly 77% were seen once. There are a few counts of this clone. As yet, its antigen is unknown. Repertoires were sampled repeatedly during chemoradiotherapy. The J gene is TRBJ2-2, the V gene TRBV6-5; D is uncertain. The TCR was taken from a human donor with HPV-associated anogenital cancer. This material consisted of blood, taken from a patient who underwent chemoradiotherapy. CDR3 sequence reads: CASSYGPGELFF. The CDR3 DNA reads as TGTGCCAGCAGTTACGGTCCCGGGGAGCTGTTTTTT.